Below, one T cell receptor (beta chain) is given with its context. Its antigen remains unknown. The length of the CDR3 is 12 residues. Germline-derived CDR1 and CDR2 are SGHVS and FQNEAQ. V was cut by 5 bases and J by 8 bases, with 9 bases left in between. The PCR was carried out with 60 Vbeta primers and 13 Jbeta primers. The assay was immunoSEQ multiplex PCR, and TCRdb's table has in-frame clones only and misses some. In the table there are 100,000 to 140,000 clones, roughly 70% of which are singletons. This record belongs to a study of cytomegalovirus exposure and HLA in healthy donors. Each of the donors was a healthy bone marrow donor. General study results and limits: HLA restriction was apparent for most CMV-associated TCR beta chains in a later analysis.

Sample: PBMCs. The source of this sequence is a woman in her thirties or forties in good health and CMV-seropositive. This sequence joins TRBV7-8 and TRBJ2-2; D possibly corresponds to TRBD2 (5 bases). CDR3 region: CASSLGEGELFF. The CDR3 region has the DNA TGTGCCAGCAGCCTCGGGGAGGGGGAGCTGTTTTTT.